What follows is one TCR beta chain and its context. Its antigen is not identified. Trimming pared 9 bases from V and 5 bases from J, leaving 17 bases between. The CDR3 has 14 amino acids. The germline V gene encodes CDR1 LNHDA and CDR2 SQIVND (reference sequence). The sample belongs to a study of cytomegalovirus exposure and HLA in healthy donors. Findings and limits, study-wide: Reportedly, fewer N-insertions than the approximately 700-donor mean appeared in an Asian-associated ancestry cluster in a later analysis.

Primers for the PCR totalled 60 Vbeta and 13 Jbeta. The protocol was immunoSEQ multiplex PCR, while the TCRdb copy is restricted to in-frame clones and leaves out a portion. The sample contains roughly 180,000 clones, 77% of which appear only once. This chain links TRBV19 with TRBJ1-5, with D maybe TRBD1 (5 bases). The sample consisted of PBMCs. This clonotype originated in a man younger than 30 in good health and CMV-seronegative. This CDR3 reads CASVRDWGDQPQHF. The DNA for the CDR3 is TGTGCCAGCGTCCGGGACTGGGGGGATCAGCCCCAGCATTTT. Together with reference TRBV19 and TRBJ1-5, the CDR3 gives the full variable domain: DGGITQSPKYLFRKEGQNVTLSCEQNLNHDAMYWYRQDPGQGLRLIYYSQIVNDFQKGDIAEGYSVSREKKESFPLTVTSAQKNPTAFYLCASVRDWGDQPQHFGDGTRLSIL.